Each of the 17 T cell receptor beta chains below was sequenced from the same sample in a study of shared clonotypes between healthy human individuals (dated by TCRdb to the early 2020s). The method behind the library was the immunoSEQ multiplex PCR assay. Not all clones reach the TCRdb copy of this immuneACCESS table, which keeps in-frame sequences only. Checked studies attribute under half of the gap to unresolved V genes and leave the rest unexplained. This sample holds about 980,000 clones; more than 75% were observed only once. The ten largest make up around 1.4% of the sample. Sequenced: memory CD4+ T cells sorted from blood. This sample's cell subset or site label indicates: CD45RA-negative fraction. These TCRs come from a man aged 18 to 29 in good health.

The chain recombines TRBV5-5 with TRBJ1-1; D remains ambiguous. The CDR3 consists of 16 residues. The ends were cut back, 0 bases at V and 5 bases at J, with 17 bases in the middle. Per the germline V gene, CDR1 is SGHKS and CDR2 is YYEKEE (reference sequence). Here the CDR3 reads CASSLVPVGVGTEAFF. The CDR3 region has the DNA TGTGCCAGCAGCTTGGTGCCAGTGGGTGTTGGGACTGAAGCTTTCTTT.

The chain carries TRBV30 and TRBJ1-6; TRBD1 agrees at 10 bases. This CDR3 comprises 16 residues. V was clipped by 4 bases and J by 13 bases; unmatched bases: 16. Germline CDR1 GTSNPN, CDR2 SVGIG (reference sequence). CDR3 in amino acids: CAWNTGLGTGAGPLHF. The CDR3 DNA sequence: TGTGCCTGGAACACCGGGCTAGGGACAGGGGCAGGTCCCCTCCACTTT.

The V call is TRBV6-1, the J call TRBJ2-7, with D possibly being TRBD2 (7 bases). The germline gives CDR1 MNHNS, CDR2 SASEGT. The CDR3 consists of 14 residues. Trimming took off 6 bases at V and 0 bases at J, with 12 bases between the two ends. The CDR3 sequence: CASRRGQLSYEQYF. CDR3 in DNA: TGTGCCAGCAGGCGGGGGCAGCTCTCCTACGAGCAGTACTTC.

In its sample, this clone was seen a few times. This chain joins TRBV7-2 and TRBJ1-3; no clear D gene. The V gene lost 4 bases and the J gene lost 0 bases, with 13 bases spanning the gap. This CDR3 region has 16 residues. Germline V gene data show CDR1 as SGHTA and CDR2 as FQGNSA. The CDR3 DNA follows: TGTGCCAGCAGCTCGTCCATGGTTTCCTCTGGAAACACCATATATTTT. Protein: CASSSSMVSSGNTIYF.

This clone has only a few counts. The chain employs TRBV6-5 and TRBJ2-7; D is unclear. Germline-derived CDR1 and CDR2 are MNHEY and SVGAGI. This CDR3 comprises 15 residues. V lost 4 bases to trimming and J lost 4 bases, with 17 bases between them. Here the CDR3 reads CASSSLTLGRYEQYF. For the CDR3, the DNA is TGTGCCAGCAGTTCCCTTACCTTAGGGCGGTACGAGCAGTACTTC.

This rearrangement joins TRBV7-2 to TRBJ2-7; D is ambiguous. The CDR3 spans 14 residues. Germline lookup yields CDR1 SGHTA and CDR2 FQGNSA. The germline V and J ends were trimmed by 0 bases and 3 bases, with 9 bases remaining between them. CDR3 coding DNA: TGTGCCAGCAGCTTAGCCGTGGCGCTCTACGAGCAGTACTTC. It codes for CASSLAVALYEQYF.

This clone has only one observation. The CDR3 DNA reads TGCGCCAGCACCTCCGGGACTAGCGGGACAAGCTACGAGCAGTACTTC. Translated, it gives CASTSGTSGTSYEQYF. The gene calls are TRBV10-1 and TRBJ2-7; 13 nucleotides agree with TRBD2. With V trimmed by 7 bases and J by 3 bases, 9 bases remained unmatched. The V gene's germline CDR1 is WNHNN and CDR2 SYGVQD (reference sequence). This CDR3 has 16 residues.

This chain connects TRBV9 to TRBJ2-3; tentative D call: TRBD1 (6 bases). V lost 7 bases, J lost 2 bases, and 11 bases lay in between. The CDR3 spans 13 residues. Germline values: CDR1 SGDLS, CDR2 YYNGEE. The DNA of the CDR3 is TGTGCCAGCGGGACACTCTACACAGATACGCAGTATTTT. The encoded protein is CASGTLYTDTQYF.

The CDR3 bases are TGTGCCAGCATCGACAGGGAAGGGGGAGATACGCAGTATTTT. Translating it yields CASIDREGGDTQYF. The V and J genes are TRBV2 and TRBJ2-3, with TRBD1 matching over 7 bases. V gave up 7 bases and J gave up 5 bases; unmatched junction bases: 9. The CDR3 consists of 14 residues. Germline V lookup: CDR1 SNHLY, CDR2 FYNNEI. The variable domain in full, completed from reference TRBV2 and TRBJ2-3, reads EPEVTQTPSHQVTQMGQEVILRCVPISNHLYFYWYRQILGQKVEFLVSFYNNEISEKSEIFDDQFSVERPDGSNFTLKIRSTKLEDSAMYFCASIDREGGDTQYFGPGTRLTVL.

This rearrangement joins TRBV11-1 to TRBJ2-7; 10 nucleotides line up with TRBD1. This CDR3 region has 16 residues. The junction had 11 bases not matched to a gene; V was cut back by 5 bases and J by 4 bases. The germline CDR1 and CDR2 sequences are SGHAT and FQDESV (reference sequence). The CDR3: CASSGWGTGEQYEQYF. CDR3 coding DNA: TGTGCCAGCAGCGGATGGGGGACAGGGGAACAGTACGAGCAGTACTTC.

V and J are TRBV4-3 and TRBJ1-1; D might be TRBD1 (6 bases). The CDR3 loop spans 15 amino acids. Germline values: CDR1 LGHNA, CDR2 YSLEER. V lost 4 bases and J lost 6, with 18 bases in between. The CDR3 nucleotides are TGCGCCAGCAGCCGCCACACCAGGACAGCCGCTGAAGCTTTCTTT. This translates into CASSRHTRTAAEAFF.

CDR3 region: CSVDRAQNEQYF. The DNA of the CDR3 is TGCAGCGTTGACAGGGCACAGAACGAGCAGTACTTC. The chain links TRBV29-1 to TRBJ2-7; tentative D call: TRBD1 (5 bases). With 3 bases removed from V and 5 bases from J, the gap between germline ends came to 11 bases. CDR3 length: 12 amino acids. Germline V gene lookup returns CDR1 SQVTM and CDR2 ANQGSEA.

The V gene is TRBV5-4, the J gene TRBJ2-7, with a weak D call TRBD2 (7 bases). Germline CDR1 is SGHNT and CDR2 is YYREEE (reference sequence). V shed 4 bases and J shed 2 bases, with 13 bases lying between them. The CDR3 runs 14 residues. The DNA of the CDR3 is TGTGCCAGCAGCACGCAAGGGGGGGCCTACGAGCAGTACTTC. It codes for CASSTQGGAYEQYF.

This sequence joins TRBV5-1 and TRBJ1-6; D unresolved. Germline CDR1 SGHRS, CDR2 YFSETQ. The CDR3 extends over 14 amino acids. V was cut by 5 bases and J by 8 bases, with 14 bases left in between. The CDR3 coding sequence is TGCGCCAGCAGGGGTGGTGGGGATGATTCACCCCTCCACTTT. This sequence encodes CASRGGGDDSPLHF.

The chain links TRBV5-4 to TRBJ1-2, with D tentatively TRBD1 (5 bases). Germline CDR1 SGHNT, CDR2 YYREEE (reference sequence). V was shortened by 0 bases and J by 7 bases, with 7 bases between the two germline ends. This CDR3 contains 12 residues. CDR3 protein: CASSLGTSGYTF. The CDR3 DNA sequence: TGTGCCAGCAGCTTGGGGACATCTGGCTACACCTTC. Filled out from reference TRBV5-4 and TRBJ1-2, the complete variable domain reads ETGVTQSPTHLIKTRGQQVTLRCSSQSGHNTVSWYQQALGQGPQFIFQYYREEENGRGNFPPRFSGLQFPNYSSELNVNALELDDSALYLCASSLGTSGYTFGSGTRLTVV.

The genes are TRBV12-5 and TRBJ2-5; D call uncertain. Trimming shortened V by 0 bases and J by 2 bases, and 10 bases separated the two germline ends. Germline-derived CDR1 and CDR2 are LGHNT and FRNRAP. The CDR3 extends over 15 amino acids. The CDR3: CASGLVHPKQETQYF. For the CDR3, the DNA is TGTGCTAGTGGTTTGGTACATCCTAAACAAGAGACCCAGTACTTC.

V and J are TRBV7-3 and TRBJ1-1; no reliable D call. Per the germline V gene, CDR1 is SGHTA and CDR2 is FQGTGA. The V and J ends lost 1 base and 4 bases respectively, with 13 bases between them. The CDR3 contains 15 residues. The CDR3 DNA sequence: TGTGCCAGCAGCTTAAATGTCGGTGAACGCACTGAAGCTTTCTTT. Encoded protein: CASSLNVGERTEAFF.